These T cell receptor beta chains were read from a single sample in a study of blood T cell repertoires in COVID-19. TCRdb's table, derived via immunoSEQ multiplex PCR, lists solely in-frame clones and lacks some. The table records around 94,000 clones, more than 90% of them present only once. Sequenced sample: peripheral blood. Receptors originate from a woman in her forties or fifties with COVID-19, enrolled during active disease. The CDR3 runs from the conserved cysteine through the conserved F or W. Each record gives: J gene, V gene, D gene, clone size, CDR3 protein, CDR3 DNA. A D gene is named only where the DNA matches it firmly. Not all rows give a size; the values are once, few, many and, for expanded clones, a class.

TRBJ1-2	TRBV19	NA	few	CASSIRRGGYTF	TGTGCCAGTAGTATCAGACGAGGAGGCTACACCTTC
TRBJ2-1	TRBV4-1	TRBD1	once	CASTQMGQGGINEQFF	TGCGCCAGCACCCAAATGGGACAGGGAGGAATCAATGAGCAGTTCTTC
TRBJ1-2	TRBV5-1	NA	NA	CASSLDSGYGYTF	TGCGCCAGCAGCTTGGACAGTGGATATGGCTACACCTTC
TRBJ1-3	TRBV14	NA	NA	CASSQPGHRSSGNTIYF	TGTGCCAGCAGCCAGCCGGGACACCGGAGCTCTGGAAACACCATATATTTT
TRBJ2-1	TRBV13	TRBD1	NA	CASSGTDYNEQFF	TGTGCCAGCAGCGGGACAGATTACAATGAGCAGTTCTTC
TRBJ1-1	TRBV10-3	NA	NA	CAISDPGMVTEAFF	TGTGCCATCAGTGATCCAGGGATGGTGACTGAAGCTTTCTTT
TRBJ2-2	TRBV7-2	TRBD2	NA	CASSIRTSGGPGELFF	TGTGCCAGCAGCATCCGGACTAGCGGGGGGCCCGGGGAGCTGTTTTTT
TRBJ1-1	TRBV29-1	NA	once	CSVASPRGGSNTEAFF	TGCAGCGTTGCCTCCCCTCGGGGGGGATCGAACACTGAAGCTTTCTTT
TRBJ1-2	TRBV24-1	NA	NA	CATSGGQGMVGYGYTF	TGTGCCACCAGTGGGGGGCAGGGAATGGTCGGCTATGGCTACACCTTC
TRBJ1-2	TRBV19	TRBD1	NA	CASMPGQAAGYTF	TGTGCCAGTATGCCAGGACAGGCGGCCGGCTACACCTTC
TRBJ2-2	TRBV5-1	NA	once	CASREDPRTGELFF	TGCGCCAGCAGGGAGGACCCTCGAACCGGGGAGCTGTTTTTT
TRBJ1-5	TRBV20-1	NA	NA	CSAASNQPQHF	TGCAGTGCAGCCTCAAATCAGCCCCAGCATTTT
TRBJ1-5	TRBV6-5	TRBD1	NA	CASSPDRAPNQPQHF	TGTGCCAGCAGCCCGGACAGGGCCCCCAATCAGCCCCAGCATTTT
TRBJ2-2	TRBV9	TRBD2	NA	CASSPNLAGGLEELFF	TGTGCCAGCAGCCCCAATTTAGCGGGGGGCTTGGAGGAGCTGTTTTTT
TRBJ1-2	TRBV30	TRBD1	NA	CAWIRTGRANYGYTF	TGTGCCTGGATCCGGACAGGGAGAGCTAACTATGGCTACACCTTC
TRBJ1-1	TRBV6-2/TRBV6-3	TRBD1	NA	CASSPRQGVFMNTEAFF	TGTGCCAGCAGCCCCCGACAGGGGGTCTTCATGAACACTGAAGCTTTCTTT
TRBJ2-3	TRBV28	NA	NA	CASSSPPAGTQYF	TGTGCCAGCAGCTCTCCACCCGCCGGTACGCAGTATTTT
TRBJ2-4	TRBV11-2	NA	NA	CASSSQVAIQYF	TGTGCCAGCAGCTCACAGGTGGCCATTCAGTACTTC
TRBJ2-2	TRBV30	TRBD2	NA	CAWSPQAGGSGLMPGELFF	TGTGCCTGGAGTCCCCAAGCGGGGGGGTCAGGGTTAATGCCCGGGGAGCTGTTTTTT
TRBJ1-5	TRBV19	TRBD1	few	CASSIGFWGQMVDQPQHF	TGTGCCAGTAGTATAGGTTTTTGGGGACAGATGGTCGATCAGCCCCAGCATTTT